Listed below are T cell receptor beta chains from one sample, sequenced in a study of T cells in Graves' hyperthyroidism and ophthalmopathy. TCRdb re-called the multiplex PCR reads with MiXCR, one entry per CDR3 protein. The sample lists roughly 250,000 distinct CDR3 sequences; more than 14% were seen once. Material: blood. These receptors all stem from a woman aged 40 to 50 with Graves' hyperthyroidism that later progressed to Graves' ophthalmopathy. The CDR3 runs from the conserved cysteine through the conserved F or W. A D gene is named only where the DNA matches it firmly. A clone size is listed for some rows: how often the clone was seen (once, few, many), or a class if it is expanded.

V	D	size	J	DNA	CDR3
TRBV20-1	-	many	TRBJ2-1	TGCAGTGCTAGAGGTTCCCTGAGCTCCTACAATGAGCAGTTCTTC	CSARGSLSSYNEQFF
TRBV2	-	many	TRBJ2-1	TGTGCCAGCAGACTAGTGGGGCCCTATGAGCAGTTCTTC	CASRLVGPYEQFF
TRBV2	-	many	TRBJ2-1	TGTGCCAGCGGGGGGCTAAGCTCCTACAATGAGCAGTTCTTC	CASGGLSSYNEQFF
TRBV27	-	many	TRBJ2-3	TGTGCCAGCAGTTTCCAAAGCACAGATACGCAGTATTTT	CASSFQSTDTQYF
TRBV7-2	TRBD1	-	TRBJ2-6	TGTGCCAGCAGAACAGGGGTGGCTGGGGCCAACGTCCTGACTTTC	CASRTGVAGANVLTF
TRBV28	TRBD2	many	TRBJ2-1	TGTGCCAGCAGTTTTTCTAGCGGGGTGCCCTTGTTCTACAATGAGCAGTTCTTC	CASSFSSGVPLFYNEQFF
TRBV27	TRBD2	many	TRBJ2-1	TGTGCCAGCAGTTTTCGGATACTAGCGGGGGGCCTGCCGTTCTTC	CASSFRILAGGLPFF
TRBV9	TRBD2	-	TRBJ2-7	TGTGCCAGCAGTAGCGCCGGGACTAGCGACGAGCAGTACTTC	CASSSAGTSDEQYF
TRBV19	-	-	TRBJ1-3	TGTGCCAGTACCTCCCGCGGTCTATCTGGAAACACCATATATTTT	CASTSRGLSGNTIYF
TRBV11-2	-	many	TRBJ1-5	TGTGCCAGCAGCTCCGACAAAGATCAGCCCCAGCATTTT	CASSSDKDQPQHF
TRBV20-1	-	many	TRBJ2-5	TGCAGTGCTAGAGCCAGTACCATCCAAGAGACCCAGTACTTC	CSARASTIQETQYF
TRBV2	-	many	TRBJ1-3	TGTGCCACCCCCGGCATTGGCCATGGAAACACCATATATTTT	CATPGIGHGNTIYF
TRBV30	-	-	TRBJ1-1	TGTGCCTGGAGACAAGGGTACACTGAAGCTTTCTTT	CAWRQGYTEAFF
TRBV20-1	TRBD2	-	TRBJ2-7	TGCAGTGCTAGAGATCTAGCGGGGTTTCACGAGCAGTACTTC	CSARDLAGFHEQYF
TRBV20-1	TRBD2	-	TRBJ2-1	TGCAGTGCTAGAATGGGCTGGGCCGAAAGGACTAGCGGGTTCCAGTCCCCCTATGAAGAGCAGTTCTTC	CSARMGWAERTSGFQSPYEEQFF
TRBV20-1	TRBD2	many	TRBJ2-3	TGCAGGGGACTAGCTTCTGATACAGATACGCAGTATTTT	CRGLASDTDTQYF
TRBV5-6	-	-	TRBJ1-6	TGTGCCAGCAGCTTGGTGCGGCAGCTTAATCCACCCCTCCACTTT	CASSLVRQLNPPLHF
TRBV18	TRBD1	-	TRBJ1-1	TGTGCCAGCTCAACCCGACAGGGGAGAAACACTGAAGCTTTCTTT	CASSTRQGRNTEAFF
TRBV19	-	many	TRBJ1-5	TGTGCCAGTAGGATAGGGGGTATAAGCAATCAGCCCCAGCATTTT	CASRIGGISNQPQHF
TRBV5-1	-	many	TRBJ2-1	TGCGCCAGCAGCTTGGGCAGGGGACGATCCTACAATGAGCAGTTCTTC	CASSLGRGRSYNEQFF
TRBV28	-	many	TRBJ1-3	TGTGCCAGCAGTCTCGCTGGACTGGGGGGAAACACCATATATTTT	CASSLAGLGGNTIYF
TRBV11-2	TRBD1	few	TRBJ1-2	TGTGCCAGCAGCCAGGGGGGCTCTAACTATGGCTACGCCTTC	CASSQGGSNYGYAF
TRBV4-1	-	few	TRBJ2-6	TGCGCCAGCAGCCCGGGACCGCGCAACTCTGGGGCCAACGTCCTGACTTTC	CASSPGPRNSGANVLTF
TRBV5-1	-	-	TRBJ2-1	TGCGCCAGCAGTGGAATAGTCTTCTCCAATGAGCAGTTCTTC	CASSGIVFSNEQFF
TRBV28	-	many	TRBJ1-2	TGTGCCAGCAGTCAAAGCCCACTTACTAACTATGGCTACACCTTC	CASSQSPLTNYGYTF
TRBV30	-	many	TRBJ1-1	TGTGCCTGGAGAGAGGACAGCGGCGCTTTCTTT	CAWREDSGAFF
TRBV5-1	-	few	TRBJ2-4	TGCGCCAGCAGCCCGGGCGCACAGGGAAACATTCAGTACTTC	CASSPGAQGNIQYF
TRBV25-1	-	many	TRBJ1-1	TGTGCCAGCAGTGAAGCGCCAGCGATGAACACTGAAGCTTTCTTT	CASSEAPAMNTEAFF
TRBV30	-	many	TRBJ1-6	TGTGCCTGGACTCGGGATACTTCACCCCTCCACTTT	CAWTRDTSPLHF
TRBV24-1	TRBD1	many	TRBJ2-1	TGTGCCACCAGTGACCCTCGACAGGGCTCCTACAATGAGCAGTTCTTC	CATSDPRQGSYNEQFF
TRBV29-1	TRBD1	-	TRBJ1-2	TGCAGCGCACGGACAGGGAGAAACTATGGCTACACCTTC	CSARTGRNYGYTF
TRBV6-2/TRBV6-3	TRBD1	many	TRBJ2-7	TGTGCCAGCAGTTACTCGTTATGGCAGGGGGTCGACGAGCAGTACTTC	CASSYSLWQGVDEQYF
TRBV11-2	TRBD2	many	TRBJ2-5	TGTGCCAGCAGATATCGGACTAGCGGGATTGGGGGAGAGACCCAGTACTTC	CASRYRTSGIGGETQYF
TRBV11-2	-	many	TRBJ2-7	TGTGCCAGCAGCTTAGTTTCCGGGACCAACTCCTACGAGCAGTACTTC	CASSLVSGTNSYEQYF
TRBV9	-	few	TRBJ2-4	TGTGCCAGCAGCGCCGGCGCCCTAGCCAAAAACATTCAGTACTTC	CASSAGALAKNIQYF
TRBV18	-	many	TRBJ1-3	TGTGCCAGCTCACCGCCGGGGCTAGGAAACACCATATATTTT	CASSPPGLGNTIYF
TRBV7-9	-	many	TRBJ1-4	TGTGCCAGCAGCTTAAATACCGGGGCGCGGATTTATGAAAAACTGTTTTTT	CASSLNTGARIYEKLFF
TRBV20-1	TRBD1	many	TRBJ2-1	TGCAGTGCAAGCCGGACAGGGGGCTGGGATGAGCAGTTCTTC	CSASRTGGWDEQFF
TRBV28	-	-	TRBJ1-2	TGTGCCAGCAGCCTCTGGGAGGGCAGAGCTAACTATGGCTACACCTTC	CASSLWEGRANYGYTF
TRBV4-2	-	few	TRBJ2-1	TGTGCCAGCAGCCTAATTGGGCTACCGAGCTCCTACAATGAGCAGTTCTTC	CASSLIGLPSSYNEQFF
TRBV5-1	-	many	TRBJ2-5	TGCGCCAGCAGAGGACAGTACCAAGAGACCCAGTACTTC	CASRGQYQETQYF
TRBV20-1	TRBD2	-	TRBJ2-3	TGCAGTGCTAGCAGGACTAGCGGGACTGTAGATACGCAGTATTTT	CSASRTSGTVDTQYF
TRBV5-4	-	-	TRBJ2-1	TGTGCCAGCAGCTCCCCTAAGGGCTCCTACAATGAGCAGTTCTTC	CASSSPKGSYNEQFF
TRBV18	-	many	TRBJ2-1	TGTGCCAGCTCACGATACTCAATCCCTCAGGAAGAGCAGTTCTTC	CASSRYSIPQEEQFF
TRBV20-1	-	-	TRBJ1-3	TGCAGTGCTAGAGATCCCCGGGGGGGAAACACCATATATTTT	CSARDPRGGNTIYF
TRBV18	-	many	TRBJ2-2	TGTGCCAGCTCACCAGGTATCGTGGACACCGGGGAGCTGTTTTTT	CASSPGIVDTGELFF
TRBV29-1	-	many	TRBJ2-1	TGCAGCCTTACATCCGGGAGTTTCAACAATGAGCAGTTCTTC	CSLTSGSFNNEQFF
TRBV12-3/TRBV12-4	-	many	TRBJ1-1	TGTGCCAGCACGGAGGTTGGGGGGCTCGGCACTGAAGCTTTCTTT	CASTEVGGLGTEAFF
TRBV27	TRBD1	many	TRBJ2-5	TGTGCCAGCAGTAAACTTGGGACAGGGTCTGAAGAGACCCAGTACTTC	CASSKLGTGSEETQYF
TRBV18	TRBD2	many	TRBJ2-1	TGTGCCAGCTCACCAGTAGGACTAGCGGGATACAATGAGCAGTTCTTC	CASSPVGLAGYNEQFF
TRBV28	TRBD2	-	TRBJ2-2	TGTGCCAGCAGTCATCCATGGACTAGCGGGAGTCATACCGGGGAGCTGTTTTTT	CASSHPWTSGSHTGELFF
TRBV18	-	few	TRBJ2-4	TGTGCCAGCTCTTTGGCCCTCAGCGGGGCCAAAAACATTCAGTACTTC	CASSLALSGAKNIQYF
TRBV5-1	-	-	TRBJ2-6	TGCGCCAGCAGCTTGTGGGAGGTCTACTCTGGGGCCAACGTCCTGACTTTC	CASSLWEVYSGANVLTF
TRBV30	-	few	TRBJ1-3	TGTGCCTGGAGCGGCCCAGGAAACACCATATATTTT	CAWSGPGNTIYF
TRBV7-9	TRBD2	-	TRBJ2-7	TGTGCCAGCAGCTTCATAACTAGCGGGAGGATGGCGGGATTTGGATCGCCCGAGCAGTACTTC	CASSFITSGRMAGFGSPEQYF
TRBV27	-	many	TRBJ1-1	TGTGCCAGCAGTTCCCCCGGGGGCCTGAACACTGAAGCTTTCTTT	CASSSPGGLNTEAFF
TRBV27	-	many	TRBJ1-5	TGTGCCAGGGAATACTGGGGCAGCCAGCCCCAGCATTTT	CAREYWGSQPQHF
TRBV7-3	TRBD1	many	TRBJ2-6	TGTGCCAGCAGCTTCTCACAGGGGGCGTTAACTGGGGCCAACGTCCTGACTTTC	CASSFSQGALTGANVLTF
TRBV25-1	TRBD1	-	TRBJ2-5	TGTGCCAGCAGTGAGAACACAGGGGCCCAAGAGACCCAGTACTTC	CASSENTGAQETQYF